Here is one TCR beta chain with its context. The CDR3 spans 15 residues. Germline CDR1 is WSHSY and CDR2 is SAAADI. J was trimmed by 9 bases and V by 3 bases; bases with no gene match: 5. This sample is part of a study of blood T cell repertoires in COVID-19. As processed by the authors: Scientists estimated how many nucleated cells there were by amplifying reference gene primers. Sequenced by immunoSEQ multiplex PCR; TCRdb stores in-frame clones only, minus some. V and J calls and clone size are as listed in that table; D and trimming were resolved from the DNA. The repertoire holds roughly 390,000 clones, with roughly 86% as singletons.

This TCR came from a woman between 25 and 40 years old with COVID-19, enrolled during active disease. What was sequenced was peripheral blood. The chain combines TRBV10-2 with TRBJ1-6, with 10 bases aligning to TRBD1. CDR3 bases: TGCGCCAGCAGTGACCCGGGACAGGGGATTTCACCCCTCCACTTT. The encoded protein is CASSDPGQGISPLHF.